Following are 6 T cell receptor beta chains from one sample sequenced in a study of beta chain features in type 1 diabetes. Whole-study results and caveats: Type 1 diabetes patients showed a moderate but significant shortening of TCRB CDR3s in all four CD4+ subsets.

cDNA synthesis used the whole RNA isolate, giving expressed TCRB sequences. Method: immunoSEQ multiplex PCR; TCRdb's copy keeps in-frame clones and lacks some. The table includes a few hundred thousand clones, 8.5% to 10% detected once. Their specific antigens are unknown. The sequenced material came from central memory CD4+ T cells from blood. The source is a man under 40 with type 1 diabetes.

This clone has just a few counts. The gene calls are TRBV29-1 and TRBJ1-5; 9 nucleotides align to TRBD1. The V and J ends lost 5 bases and 2 bases, in that order; junction bases with no gene match: 7. CDR3 size: 15 residues. The germline V gene encodes CDR1 SQVTM and CDR2 ANQGSEA. The CDR3 DNA reads TGCAGCGTTAAACAGGGGGCAGGAGGCAATCAGCCCCAGCATTTT. It translates to CSVKQGAGGNQPQHF.

This clone has more than one count but fewer than ten. V and J are TRBV7-2 and TRBJ1-1; 8 positions match TRBD1. Germline V gives CDR1 SGHTA, CDR2 FQGNSA. The length of the CDR3 is 16 residues. Trimming at V came to 2 bases and at J to 4 bases, leaving 9 bases not matched to a gene. CDR3 nucleotides: TGTGCCAGCAGCTTAAAACAGGGGGGATTCTTCACTGAAGCTTTCTTT. Encoded protein: CASSLKQGGFFTEAFF. The entire variable domain, with the rest obtained from reference TRBV7-2 and TRBJ1-1, is as follows: GAGVSQSPSNKVTEKGKDVELRCDPISGHTALYWYRQSLGQGLEFLIYFQGNSAPDKSGLPSDRFSAERTGGSVSTLTIQRTQQEDSAVYLCASSLKQGGFFTEAFFGQGTRLTVV.

The chain employs TRBV7-9 and TRBJ1-1, with 8 bases matching TRBD1. With 5 bases clipped from V and 4 bases from J, the junction kept 6 bases outside the gene matches. Germline V gene sequence: CDR1 SEHNR, CDR2 FQNEAQ (reference sequence). This CDR3 has 14 amino acids. CDR3 region: CASSTYDRGTEAFF. The CDR3 nucleotides are TGTGCCAGCAGCACTTACGACAGGGGCACTGAAGCTTTCTTT. Variable domain in full (rest from reference TRBV7-9 and TRBJ1-1): DTGVSQNPRHKITKRGQNVTFRCDPISEHNRLYWYRQTLGQGPEFLTYFQNEAQLEKSRLLSDRFSAERPKGSFSTLEIQRTEQGDSAMYLCASSTYDRGTEAFFGQGTRLTVV.

This chain joins TRBV21-1 and TRBJ2-3; the D call in the table, TRBD2, was not verified against the DNA. TRBV21-1 is a documented pseudogene. The length of the CDR3 is 17 residues. This CDR3 reads CAYVRLAGNLSTDTQYF. For the CDR3, the DNA is TGTGCCTATGTGAGGCTAGCGGGTAACCTAAGCACAGATACGCAGTATTTT.

V and J are TRBV30 and TRBJ1-2; no clear D gene. The length of the CDR3 is 14 residues. The germline CDR1 and CDR2 sequences are GTSNPN and SVGIG (reference sequence). Trimming took 3 bases from V and 0 from J, leaving 11 bases between them. CDR3 protein: CAWRTGEANYGYTF. The DNA for the CDR3 is TGTGCCTGGAGGACGGGAGAAGCTAACTATGGCTACACCTTC. The full variable domain, completed using reference TRBV30 and TRBJ1-2, is SQTIHQWPATLVQPVGSPLSLECTVEGTSNPNLYWYRQAAGRGLQLLFYSVGIGQISSEVPQNLSASRPQDRQFILSSKKLLLSDSGFYLCAWRTGEANYGYTFGSGTRLTVV.

Turning to this clone: Since a far larger clone is one base different, this is likely a read error. The same CDR3 also results from other DNA sequences found in this sample. The gene calls are TRBV11-2 and TRBJ1-1, with unresolved D. With 1 base removed from V and 1 base from J, the gap between germline ends came to 4 bases. This CDR3 has 13 amino acids. Per germline, CDR1 SGHAT and CDR2 FQNNGV. The CDR3 region has the DNA TGTGCCAGCAGCTTAGTGGAGAACACTGAAGCTTTCTTT. Encoded protein: CASSLVENTEAFF.